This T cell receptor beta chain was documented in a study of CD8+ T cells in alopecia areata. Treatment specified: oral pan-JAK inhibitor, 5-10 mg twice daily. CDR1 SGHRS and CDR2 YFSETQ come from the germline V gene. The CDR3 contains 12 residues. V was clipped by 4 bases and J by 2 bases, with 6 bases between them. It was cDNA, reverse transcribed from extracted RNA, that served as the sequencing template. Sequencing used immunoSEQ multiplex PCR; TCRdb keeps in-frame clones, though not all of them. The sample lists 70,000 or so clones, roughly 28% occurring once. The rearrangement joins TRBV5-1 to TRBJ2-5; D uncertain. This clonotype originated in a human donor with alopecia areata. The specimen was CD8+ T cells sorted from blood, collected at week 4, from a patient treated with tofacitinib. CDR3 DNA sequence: TGCGCCAGCAGCGACGAGCAAGAGACCCAGTACTTC. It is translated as CASSDEQETQYF.